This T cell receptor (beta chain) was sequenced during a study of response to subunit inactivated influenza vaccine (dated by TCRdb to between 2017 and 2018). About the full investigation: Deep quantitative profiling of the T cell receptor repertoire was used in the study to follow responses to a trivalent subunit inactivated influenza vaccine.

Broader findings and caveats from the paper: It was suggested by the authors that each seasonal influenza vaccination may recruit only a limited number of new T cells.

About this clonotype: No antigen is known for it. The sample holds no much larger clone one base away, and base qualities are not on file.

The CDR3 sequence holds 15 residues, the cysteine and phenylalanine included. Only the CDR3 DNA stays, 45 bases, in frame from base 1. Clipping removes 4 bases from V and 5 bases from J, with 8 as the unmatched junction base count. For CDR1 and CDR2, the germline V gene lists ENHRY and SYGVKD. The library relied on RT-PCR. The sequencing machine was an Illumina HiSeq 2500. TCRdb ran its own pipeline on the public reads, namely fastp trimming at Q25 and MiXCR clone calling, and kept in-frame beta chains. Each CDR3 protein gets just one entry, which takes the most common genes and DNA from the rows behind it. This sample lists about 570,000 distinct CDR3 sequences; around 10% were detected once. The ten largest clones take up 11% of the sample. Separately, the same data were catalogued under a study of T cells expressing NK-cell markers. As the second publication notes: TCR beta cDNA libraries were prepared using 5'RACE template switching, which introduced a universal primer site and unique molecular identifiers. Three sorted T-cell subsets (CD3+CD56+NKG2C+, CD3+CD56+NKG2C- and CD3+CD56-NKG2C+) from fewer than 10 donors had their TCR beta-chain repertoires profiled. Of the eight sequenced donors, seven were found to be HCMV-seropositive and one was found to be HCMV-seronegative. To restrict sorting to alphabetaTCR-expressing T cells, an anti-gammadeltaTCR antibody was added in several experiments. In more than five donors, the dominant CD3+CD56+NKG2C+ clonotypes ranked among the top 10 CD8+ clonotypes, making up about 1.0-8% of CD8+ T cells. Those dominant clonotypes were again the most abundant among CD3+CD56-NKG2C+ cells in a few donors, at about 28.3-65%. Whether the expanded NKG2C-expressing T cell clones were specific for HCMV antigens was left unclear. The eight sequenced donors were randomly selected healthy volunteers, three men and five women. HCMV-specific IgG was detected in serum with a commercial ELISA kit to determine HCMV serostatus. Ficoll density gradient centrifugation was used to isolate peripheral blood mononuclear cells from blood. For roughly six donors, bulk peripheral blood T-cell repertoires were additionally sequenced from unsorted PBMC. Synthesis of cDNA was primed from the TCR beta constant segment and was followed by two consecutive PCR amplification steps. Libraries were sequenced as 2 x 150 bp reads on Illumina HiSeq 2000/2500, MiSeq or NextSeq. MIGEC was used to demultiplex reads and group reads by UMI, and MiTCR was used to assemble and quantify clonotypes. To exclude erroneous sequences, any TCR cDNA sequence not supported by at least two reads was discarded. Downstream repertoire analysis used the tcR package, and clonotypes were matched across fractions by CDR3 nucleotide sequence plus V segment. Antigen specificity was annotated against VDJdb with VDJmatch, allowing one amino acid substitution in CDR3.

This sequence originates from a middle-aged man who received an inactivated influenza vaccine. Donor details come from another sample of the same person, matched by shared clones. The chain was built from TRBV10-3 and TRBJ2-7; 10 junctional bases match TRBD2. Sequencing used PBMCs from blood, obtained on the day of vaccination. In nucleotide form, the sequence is TGTGCCATCAGTGCCCAGCTAGCGGGAGACCACGAGCAGTACTTC. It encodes CAISAQLAGDHEQYF.